These T cell receptor beta chains were read from a single sample in a study of CD4 T cell repertoires in COVID-19. The table came from immunoSEQ multiplex PCR; TCRdb's copy has only in-frame clones and leaves some out. This table holds 20,000 or so clones, around 86% found once. The source was central memory CD4+ T cells from blood, collected before the COVID-19 pandemic. These receptor sequences come from a human donor who had COVID-19. CDR3s include the opening cysteine and the closing phenylalanine or tryptophan. The D gene is left open where the match is weak. Rows may omit the clone size; those that give it use once, few, many or a size class.

v_call: TRBV2; clone_size: NA; j_call: TRBJ2-7; d_call: NA; cdr3_nt: TGTGCCAGCAGCTTGACATCCTACGAGCAGTACTTC; cdr3_aa: CASSLTSYEQYF
v_call: TRBV5-1; clone_size: once; j_call: TRBJ1-6; d_call: NA; cdr3_nt: TGCGCCAGCAGCTTGGAAAAGGGGATGGACTCACCCCTCCACTTT; cdr3_aa: CASSLEKGMDSPLHF
v_call: TRBV27; clone_size: NA; j_call: TRBJ1-2; d_call: NA; cdr3_nt: TGTGCCAGCAGTTTCACTCCGTCTAACTATGGCTACACCTTC; cdr3_aa: CASSFTPSNYGYTF
v_call: TRBV7-2; clone_size: NA; j_call: TRBJ1-4; d_call: TRBD1; cdr3_nt: TGTGCCAGCAGACGATCCGGGACAGGAAATGAAAAACTGTTTTTT; cdr3_aa: CASRRSGTGNEKLFF
v_call: TRBV5-1; clone_size: NA; j_call: TRBJ2-5; d_call: NA; cdr3_nt: TGCGCCAGCAGCTTGGGGTGGGGGGGCCAAGGGACCCAGTACTTC; cdr3_aa: CASSLGWGGQGTQYF
v_call: TRBV10-3; clone_size: NA; j_call: TRBJ1-1; d_call: TRBD1; cdr3_nt: TGTGCCATCAGAGCAGGGGGTGCTACTGAAGCTTTCTTT; cdr3_aa: CAIRAGGATEAFF
v_call: TRBV19; clone_size: NA; j_call: TRBJ2-5; d_call: TRBD1; cdr3_nt: TGTGCCAGTAGTCAGGGGGCGAGGACCCAGTACTTC; cdr3_aa: CASSQGARTQYF
v_call: TRBV7-2; clone_size: NA; j_call: TRBJ2-3; d_call: TRBD1; cdr3_nt: TGTGCCAGCAGTATCCAACTGGGACAGGGTGCAGATACGCAGTATTTT; cdr3_aa: CASSIQLGQGADTQYF
v_call: TRBV29-1; clone_size: NA; j_call: TRBJ2-5; d_call: NA; cdr3_nt: TGCAGCGTTGAAGTCATTCAAGAGACCCAGTACTTC; cdr3_aa: CSVEVIQETQYF
v_call: TRBV5-6; clone_size: NA; j_call: TRBJ1-3; d_call: TRBD1; cdr3_nt: TGTGCCAGCAGCGGCCGGGACAGTGGAAACACCATATATTTT; cdr3_aa: CASSGRDSGNTIYF
v_call: TRBV29-1; clone_size: NA; j_call: TRBJ1-2; d_call: TRBD1; cdr3_nt: TGCAGCGTTGAAGATCGAGGGGGCGCAAACTATGGCTACACCTTC; cdr3_aa: CSVEDRGGANYGYTF
v_call: TRBV6-1; clone_size: NA; j_call: TRBJ2-7; d_call: TRBD1; cdr3_nt: TGTGCCAGCACCCGGACAGGGGACGAGCAGTACTTC; cdr3_aa: CASTRTGDEQYF
v_call: TRBV7-9; clone_size: NA; j_call: TRBJ2-7; d_call: TRBD2; cdr3_nt: TGTGCCAGTACTAGCGGGAGGGCCCCACCGCACTTC; cdr3_aa: CASTSGRAPPHF
v_call: TRBV6-5; clone_size: once; j_call: TRBJ2-7; d_call: NA; cdr3_nt: TGTGCCAGCAGTGAAAGGGACACCTACGAGCAGTACTTC; cdr3_aa: CASSERDTYEQYF
v_call: TRBV6-1; clone_size: once; j_call: TRBJ2-7; d_call: NA; cdr3_nt: TGTGCCAGCAGTGGGGGGCGGTCAGAGCTCTACGAGCAGTACTTC; cdr3_aa: CASSGGRSELYEQYF
v_call: TRBV6-5; clone_size: NA; j_call: TRBJ1-4; d_call: NA; cdr3_nt: TGTGCCAGCCAGGGCGATAATGAAAAACTGTTTTTT; cdr3_aa: CASQGDNEKLFF
v_call: TRBV6-6; clone_size: once; j_call: TRBJ1-2; d_call: TRBD1; cdr3_nt: TGTGCCAGCAAACAGGGACAGAGCAACTATGGCTACACCTTC; cdr3_aa: CASKQGQSNYGYTF
v_call: TRBV18; clone_size: medium-sized; j_call: TRBJ2-2; d_call: TRBD2; cdr3_nt: TGTGCCAGCTCACCCAATTCCGGGAGGGGCACCGGGGAGCTGTTTTTT; cdr3_aa: CASSPNSGRGTGELFF
v_call: TRBV27; clone_size: NA; j_call: TRBJ1-2; d_call: TRBD1; cdr3_nt: TGTGCCAGCAGTCTAGACGGGACAGTCTATGGCTACACCTTC; cdr3_aa: CASSLDGTVYGYTF
v_call: TRBV28; clone_size: NA; j_call: TRBJ2-3; d_call: NA; cdr3_nt: TGTGCCAGCAGTTTATCGGGGGCGGGGGGCACAGATACGCAGTATTTT; cdr3_aa: CASSLSGAGGTDTQYF
v_call: TRBV18; clone_size: once; j_call: TRBJ2-6; d_call: TRBD1; cdr3_nt: TGTGCCAGCTCACCCCGACAGGGCCATAGCTCTGGGGCCAACGTCCTGACTTTC; cdr3_aa: CASSPRQGHSSGANVLTF
v_call: TRBV5-1; clone_size: NA; j_call: TRBJ1-4; d_call: NA; cdr3_nt: TGCGCCAGCAGCTTGACGGGAGTAACAACTAATGAAAAACTGTTTTTT; cdr3_aa: CASSLTGVTTNEKLFF
v_call: TRBV5-1; clone_size: once; j_call: TRBJ2-1; d_call: NA; cdr3_nt: TGCGCCAGCAGCTTGGGACAGTCAAATGAGCAGTTCTTC; cdr3_aa: CASSLGQSNEQFF
v_call: TRBV11-3; clone_size: NA; j_call: TRBJ2-7; d_call: NA; cdr3_nt: TGTGCCAGCAGCTTAGGCCCGGGGTCCTACGAGCAGTACTTC; cdr3_aa: CASSLGPGSYEQYF
v_call: TRBV30; clone_size: NA; j_call: TRBJ1-1; d_call: NA; cdr3_nt: TGTGCCTGGAGTCCCCGGTTGAGCACTGAAGCTTTCTTT; cdr3_aa: CAWSPRLSTEAFF
v_call: TRBV7-2; clone_size: NA; j_call: TRBJ2-1; d_call: TRBD2; cdr3_nt: TGTGCCGTGGGACTAGCGGATTACAATGAGCAGTTCTTC; cdr3_aa: CAVGLADYNEQFF
v_call: TRBV6-1; clone_size: NA; j_call: TRBJ1-4; d_call: TRBD1; cdr3_nt: TGTGCCAGCAGTCGGGACAGGGCCAATGAAAAACTGTTTTTT; cdr3_aa: CASSRDRANEKLFF
v_call: TRBV28; clone_size: NA; j_call: TRBJ2-5; d_call: NA; cdr3_nt: TGTGCCAGCAGTTTGATAAGGAGACAAGAGACCCAGTACTTC; cdr3_aa: CASSLIRRQETQYF